These 13 T cell receptor beta chains originate from one sample sequenced in a study of chemoradiotherapy in HPV16-positive cancers. The assay was immunoSEQ multiplex PCR, and TCRdb's table has in-frame clones only and misses some. The sample includes tens of thousands of clones, approximately 91% of them seen just once. The sequences come from blood, collected from a patient who underwent chemoradiotherapy. These receptors all stem from a human donor with HPV-associated anogenital cancer.

This chain joins TRBV5-4 and TRBJ2-7, with D possibly being TRBD2 (6 bases). Germline-derived CDR1 and CDR2 are SGHNT and YYREEE (reference sequence). The CDR3 contains 15 residues. The V and J ends lost 4 bases and 0 bases respectively, with 14 bases between them. The CDR3 here is CASSPTPGLSYEQYF. The DNA of the CDR3 is TGTGCCAGCAGCCCAACCCCGGGACTCTCCTACGAGCAGTACTTC.

The chain recombines TRBV19 with TRBJ2-7, with TRBD1 matching over 7 bases. With 5 bases clipped from V and 2 bases from J, the junction kept 3 bases outside the gene matches. Germline V gene sequence: CDR1 LNHDA, CDR2 SQIVND (reference sequence). There are 13 residues in the CDR3. In nucleotides, the CDR3 is TGTGCCAGTAGTGTGACAGGGACCTACGAGCAGTACTTC. Its protein product is CASSVTGTYEQYF.

The chain combines TRBV5-8 with TRBJ1-5; a weak D match, TRBD1 (5 bases). The CDR3 is 13 amino acids. The V and J ends lost 4 bases and 1 base respectively, with 6 bases between them. From germline, CDR1 is SGHTS and CDR2 YDEGEE. The CDR3: CASSRDSNQPQHF. In nucleotides, the CDR3 is TGTGCCAGCAGCCGGGACAGCAATCAGCCCCAGCATTTT.

This clone has just one count. The chain couples TRBV5-1 to TRBJ1-6; D possibly corresponds to TRBD1 (5 bases). Germline values: CDR1 SGHRS, CDR2 YFSETQ. Trimming stripped 2 bases from V and 10 bases from J, with 16 bases between. There are 15 residues in the CDR3. CDR3 bases: TGCGCCAGCAGCTTCGTTTCGGGGGGAGAGTCACCCCTCCACTTT. Protein: CASSFVSGGESPLHF.

This chain joins TRBV10-2 and TRBJ2-2, with D possibly TRBD1 on 6 matching bases. The V end was cut by 9 bases, the J end by 7 bases, with 15 bases between. This CDR3 spans 13 amino acids. The germline V gene has CDR1 WSHSY and CDR2 SAAADI. The CDR3 DNA is TGCGCCAGATCAGGGGCGGGTCACGGGGAGCTGTTTTTT. Its protein is CARSGAGHGELFF.

The V call is TRBV9, the J call TRBJ2-1, with D maybe TRBD1 (5 bases). The V and J ends lost 3 bases and 3 bases respectively, with 13 bases between them. Germline V gene sequence: CDR1 SGDLS, CDR2 YYNGEE. The CDR3 is made up of 15 amino acids. DNA of the CDR3: TGTGCCAGCAGCGCCCGTTCGACAGACTACAATGAGCAGTTCTTC. Its translation is CASSARSTDYNEQFF.

The chain is built from TRBV5-1 and TRBJ2-7; 9 bases line up with TRBD1. CDR1 is SGHRS, CDR2 YFSETQ, per germline. There are 14 residues in the CDR3. V lost 6 bases, J lost 6 bases, and 10 bases stayed unmatched. In DNA, the CDR3 is TGCGCCAGCACCATTCCGGGACAGGGAGGCGAGCAGTACTTC. Translation: CASTIPGQGGEQYF.

The chain couples TRBV28 to TRBJ2-5; D possibly matches TRBD1 or TRBD2 (5 bases each). CDR1 is MDHEN and CDR2 is SYDVKM in the germline V gene. With 2 bases removed from V and 3 bases from J, the gap between germline ends came to 16 bases. This CDR3 is built from 16 residues. In DNA form, the CDR3 reads TGTGCCAGCAGTTTAGGGGGTGGGTTGGCTGAAGAGACCCAGTACTTC. Encoded protein: CASSLGGGLAEETQYF.

Only one count was recorded for this clone. The CDR3 DNA reads TGTGCCACCAGCAGAGATGGCGGCGGGGGAATTCCCTACGAGCAGTACTTC. It specifies CATSRDGGGGIPYEQYF. The chain combines TRBV15 with TRBJ2-7, with 7 positions matching TRBD2. This CDR3 spans 17 amino acids. Germline values: CDR1 LNHNV, CDR2 YYDKDF (reference sequence). V shed 0 bases, J shed 2 bases, and the junction held 10 bases outside the gene matches.

The V call is TRBV29-1, the J call TRBJ1-2; D call uncertain. Deletions cut 4 bases from V and 2 bases from J, with 14 bases between. This CDR3 comprises 14 residues. Germline loops: CDR1 SQVTM, CDR2 ANQGSEA. The CDR3, as DNA: TGCAGCGTTGGTAGGATAGGCGGGAACTATGGCTACACCTTC. The encoded protein is CSVGRIGGNYGYTF.

J is TRBJ1-3 and V is TRBV11-2; a possible D gene is TRBD1 (5 bases). The CDR3 is 15 amino acids. CDR1 and CDR2 from the germline V gene are SGHAT and FQNNGV. V was pared by 0 bases and J by 2 bases, with 8 bases between. The CDR3, as DNA: TGTGCCAGCAGCTTAGACAGAGGGGCTGGAAACACCATATATTTT. It translates to CASSLDRGAGNTIYF.

This chain connects TRBV2 to TRBJ2-3; 7 positions agree with TRBD2. V trimming: 5 bases; J trimming: 4 bases; junction bases outside the gene matches: 6. CDR1 and CDR2 from the germline V gene are SNHLY and FYNNEI. The CDR3 runs 14 residues. The CDR3 sequence is CASSRTSGSDTQYF. In DNA, the CDR3 is TGTGCCAGCAGTCGGACTAGTGGGTCAGATACGCAGTATTTT.

The V gene is TRBV27, the J gene TRBJ1-2, with a tentative D call TRBD1 (5 bases). The CDR3 has 15 residues. The V gene lost 0 bases and the J gene lost 4 bases, with 12 bases spanning the gap. Per germline, CDR1 MNHEY and CDR2 SMNVEV (reference sequence). The CDR3 loop reads CASSLSTGHPYGYTF. DNA of the CDR3: TGTGCCAGCAGTTTATCGACGGGGCACCCCTATGGCTACACCTTC.